Listed here are 14 T cell receptor beta chains from one sample, sequenced in a study of blood T cells in healthy people across ages. The authors ran a second PCR of about 7 to 11 cycles using a sample-barcoded 5' primer and a J-beta primer mix. TCRdb reprocessed the 5' RACE reads via MiXCR and lists one record per CDR3 protein. There are about 780,000 distinct CDR3 sequences in the sample; about 45% occur only once, and 18% lies in the top ten. Material: blood. These TCRs come from a man older than 75 in good health.

Only a few counts were recorded for this clonotype. The chain links TRBV20-1 to TRBJ2-1, with D perhaps TRBD1 (6 bases). V shed 5 bases and J shed 5 bases, with 16 bases lying between them. The CDR3 covers 14 residues. CDR1 and CDR2 from the germline V gene are DFQATT and SNEGSKA (reference sequence). The CDR3 DNA follows: TGCAGTGCTGCACGGCAGGGGCTACACAATGAGCAGTTCTTC. Protein: CSAARQGLHNEQFF.

This clonotype was found many times. The CDR3 DNA reads TGCGCCAGCAGCTCGGGGGGGGACAGCGACAATGAGCAGTTCTTC. It codes for CASSSGGDSDNEQFF. The chain couples TRBV5-1 to TRBJ2-1; D perhaps matches TRBD2 (8 bases). There are 15 residues in the CDR3. From germline, CDR1 is SGHRS and CDR2 YFSETQ. V dropped 3 bases and J dropped 5 bases, with 15 bases sitting between them.

The CDR3 sequence: CSARDWTAYEQYF. The DNA for the CDR3 is TGCAGTGCTAGAGATTGGACAGCCTACGAGCAGTACTTC. The V and J genes are TRBV20-1 and TRBJ2-7; tentative D call: TRBD1 (6 bases). In germline, CDR1 is DFQATT, CDR2 SNEGSKA (reference sequence). The CDR3 contains 13 residues. V lost 0 bases to trimming and J lost 2 bases, with 8 bases between them.

This rearrangement joins TRBV7-8 to TRBJ2-1; 7 bases match TRBD2. The junction had 23 bases not matched to a gene; V was cut back by 6 bases and J by 3 bases. This CDR3 has 20 amino acids. Looked up from germline, CDR1 is SGHVS and CDR2 is FQNEAQ. The CDR3 protein is CASSFIVDGRLAELYNEQFF. The CDR3 DNA reads as TGTGCCAGCAGTTTCATCGTTGATGGGAGGCTAGCGGAACTCTACAATGAGCAGTTCTTC.

The V and J genes are TRBV4-2 and TRBJ2-1; 9 bases align to TRBD2. Germline values: CDR1 LGHNA, CDR2 YNFKEQ. Trimming removed 4 bases from V and 0 bases from J; junction bases left unmatched: 7. This CDR3 spans 17 amino acids. The CDR3 coding sequence is TGTGCCAGCAGCCGAGCGGGAGGCGTGAGCTCCTACAATGAGCAGTTCTTC. This codes for CASSRAGGVSSYNEQFF.

This clonotype came up a few times. V is TRBV15 and J is TRBJ1-5; D uncertain. The CDR3 consists of 12 residues. V lost 3 bases, J lost 7 bases, and 7 bases lay in between. Germline assignment: CDR1 LNHNV and CDR2 YYDKDF (reference sequence). CDR3 region: CATSRTRQPQHF. CDR3 sequence (DNA): TGTGCCACCAGCAGGACTCGCCAGCCCCAGCATTTT.

The chain has TRBV15 and TRBJ2-3; possibly TRBD1 or TRBD2 for D (5 bases each). Trimming removed 0 bases at V and 0 bases at J, with 10 bases between. This CDR3 has 16 amino acids. CDR1 is LNHNV and CDR2 is YYDKDF in the germline V gene (reference sequence). The CDR3 DNA follows: TGTGCCACCAGCAGAGATGGGACCCTGAGCACAGATACGCAGTATTTT. This encodes CATSRDGTLSTDTQYF.

The chain is built from TRBV3-1 and TRBJ2-7; perhaps TRBD1 as D (6 bases). The CDR3 is 16 residues long. Looked up from germline, CDR1 is LGHDT and CDR2 is YNNKEL (reference sequence). V gave up 4 bases and J gave up 2 bases, with 18 bases separating them. CDR3 protein: CASSPTPGQRAYEQYF. The CDR3 bases are TGTGCCAGCAGCCCCACACCGGGACAAAGAGCCTACGAGCAGTACTTC.

This clonotype turned up a few times. The rearrangement links TRBV20-1 to TRBJ2-7; 10 bases fit TRBD1. CDR1 DFQATT and CDR2 SNEGSKA come from the germline V gene (reference sequence). The CDR3 loop spans 12 amino acids. J was trimmed by 7 bases and V by 7 bases; bases with no gene match: 7. The CDR3 is CSGGQGNLEQYF. The DNA of the CDR3 is TGCAGTGGGGGACAGGGGAACCTAGAGCAGTACTTC.

This clonotype was picked up many times. V is TRBV18 and J is TRBJ2-7; 10 bases are shared with TRBD1. The CDR3 is made up of 14 amino acids. Per the germline V gene, CDR1 is KGHSH and CDR2 is LQKENI. Germline trimming cut 8 bases from V and 1 base from J; bases unmatched to any gene: 5. The DNA of the CDR3 is TGTGCCAGCAGCCCGGGACAGGGGTCCTACGAGCAGTACTTC. This codes for CASSPGQGSYEQYF.

This clonotype showed up just a few times. A much bigger clone sits one base away, suggesting this may be a read error. CDR3 loop: CASSLIEMQSNEQYF. The CDR3 DNA reads TGTGCCAGCAGCTTGATCGAGATGCAGTCCAATGAGCAGTACTTC. This chain joins TRBV5-4 and TRBJ2-7, with unresolved D. Trimming took 1 base from V and 7 from J, leaving 18 bases between them. This CDR3 comprises 15 residues. Germline CDR1 reads SGHNT; CDR2 reads YYREEE (reference sequence).

This chain joins TRBV5-5 and TRBJ2-2, with 10 bases lining up with TRBD2. The CDR3 spans 17 residues. Germline CDR1 SGHKS, CDR2 YYEKEE (reference sequence). The V gene end was trimmed by 3 bases and the J gene end by 5 bases; junction bases not matched to a gene: 10. Here the CDR3 DNA reads TGTGCCAGCAGCTCCGACTCCACTAGCGGGACTACCGGGGAGCTGTTTTTT. Protein sequence: CASSSDSTSGTTGELFF.

The V and J genes are TRBV3-1 and TRBJ2-4; TRBD1 is a possible D gene (6 bases). CDR1 is LGHDT and CDR2 is YNNKEL in the germline V gene (reference sequence). Trimming removed 3 bases at V and 4 bases at J, with 13 bases between. The CDR3 consists of 15 residues. The CDR3 region has the DNA TGTGCCAGCAGCCAGCCGGACAGCCGTAAAAACATTCAGTACTTC. Translation gives CASSQPDSRKNIQYF.

In DNA, the CDR3 is TGCGCCAGCAGCTTGGAGCTGAACTCTGGGGCCAACGTCCTGACTTTC. This codes for CASSLELNSGANVLTF. The chain has TRBV5-1 and TRBJ2-6; D ambiguous. Germline assignment: CDR1 SGHRS and CDR2 YFSETQ. V lost 0 bases and J lost 0, with 7 bases in between. This CDR3 has 16 amino acids.